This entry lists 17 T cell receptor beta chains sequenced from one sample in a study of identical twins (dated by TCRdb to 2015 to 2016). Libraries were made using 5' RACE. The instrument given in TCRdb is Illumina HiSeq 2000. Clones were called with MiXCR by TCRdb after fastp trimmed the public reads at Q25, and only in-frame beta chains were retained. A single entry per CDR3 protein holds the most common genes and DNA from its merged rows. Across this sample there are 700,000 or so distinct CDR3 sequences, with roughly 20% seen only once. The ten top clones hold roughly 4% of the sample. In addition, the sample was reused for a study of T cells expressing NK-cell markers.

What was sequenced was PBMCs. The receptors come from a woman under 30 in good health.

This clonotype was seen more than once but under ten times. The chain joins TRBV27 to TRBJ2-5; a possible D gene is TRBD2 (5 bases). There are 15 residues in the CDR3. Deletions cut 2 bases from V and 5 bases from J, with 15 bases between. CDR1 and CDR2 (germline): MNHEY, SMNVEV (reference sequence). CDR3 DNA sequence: TGTGCCAGCAGTTTAGTGGGCCGGAGGTGGGAGACCCAGTACTTC. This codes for CASSLVGRRWETQYF.

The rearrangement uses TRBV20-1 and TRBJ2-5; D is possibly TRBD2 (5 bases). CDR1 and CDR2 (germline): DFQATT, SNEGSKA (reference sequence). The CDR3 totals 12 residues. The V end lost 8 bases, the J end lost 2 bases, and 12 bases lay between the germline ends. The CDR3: CSTATGQETQYF. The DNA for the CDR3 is TGCAGTACCGCCACGGGACAAGAGACCCAGTACTTC.

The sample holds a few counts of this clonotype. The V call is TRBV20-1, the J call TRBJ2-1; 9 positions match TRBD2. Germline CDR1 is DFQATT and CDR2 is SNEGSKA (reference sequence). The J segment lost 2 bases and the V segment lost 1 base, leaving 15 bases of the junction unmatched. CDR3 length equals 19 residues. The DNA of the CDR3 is TGCAGTGCTAGAGCCCTTTCATCGAGCGGGAGGAGCCCCTACAATGAGCAGTTCTTC. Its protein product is CSARALSSSGRSPYNEQFF.

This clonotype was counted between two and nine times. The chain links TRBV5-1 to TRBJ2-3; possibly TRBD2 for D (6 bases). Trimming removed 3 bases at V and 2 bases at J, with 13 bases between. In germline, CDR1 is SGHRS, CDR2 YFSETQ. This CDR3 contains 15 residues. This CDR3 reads CASSSGSGLTDTQYF. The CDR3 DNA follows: TGCGCCAGCAGCTCCGGGAGTGGACTCACAGATACGCAGTATTTT. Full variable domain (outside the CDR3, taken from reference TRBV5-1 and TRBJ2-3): KAGVTQTPRYLIKTRGQQVTLSCSPISGHRSVSWYQQTPGQGLQFLFEYFSETQRNKGNFPGRFSGRQFSNSRSEMNVSTLELGDSALYLCASSSGSGLTDTQYFGPGTRLTVL.

In DNA, the CDR3 is TGTGCCAGCAGCTCTTTTGGGGACAGGGGAGGTACCGGGGAGCTGTTTTTT. Its protein is CASSSFGDRGGTGELFF. The chain recombines TRBV7-8 with TRBJ2-2, with 10 bases matching TRBD1. Germline values: CDR1 SGHVS, CDR2 FQNEAQ. Losses at the gene ends were 4 bases for V and 5 bases for J; bases not matched to a gene: 10. This CDR3 is 17 amino acids long.

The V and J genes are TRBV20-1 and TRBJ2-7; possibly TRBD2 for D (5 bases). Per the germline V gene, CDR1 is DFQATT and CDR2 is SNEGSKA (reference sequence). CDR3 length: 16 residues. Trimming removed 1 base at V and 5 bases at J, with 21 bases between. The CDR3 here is CSARARGAATLHEQYF. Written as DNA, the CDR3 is TGCAGTGCTAGAGCCCGGGGAGCCGCAACCCTCCACGAGCAGTACTTC.

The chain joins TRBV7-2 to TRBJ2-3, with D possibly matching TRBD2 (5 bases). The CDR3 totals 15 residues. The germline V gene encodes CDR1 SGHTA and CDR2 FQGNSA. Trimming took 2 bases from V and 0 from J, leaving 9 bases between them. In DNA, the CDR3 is TGTGCCAGCAGCTTACAGGCTAGCAGCACAGATACGCAGTATTTT. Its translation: CASSLQASSTDTQYF.

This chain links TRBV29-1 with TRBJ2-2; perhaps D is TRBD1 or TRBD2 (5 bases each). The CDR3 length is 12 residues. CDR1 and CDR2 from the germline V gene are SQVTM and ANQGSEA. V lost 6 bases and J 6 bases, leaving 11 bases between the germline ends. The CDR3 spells CSVHGAAGELFF. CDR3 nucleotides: TGCAGCGTCCACGGGGCCGCCGGGGAGCTGTTTTTT.

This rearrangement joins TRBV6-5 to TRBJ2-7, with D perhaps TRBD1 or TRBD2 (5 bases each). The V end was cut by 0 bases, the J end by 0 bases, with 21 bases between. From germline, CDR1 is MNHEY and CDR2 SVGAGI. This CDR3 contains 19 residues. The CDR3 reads CASSYSTKVGRRSSYEQYF. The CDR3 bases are TGTGCCAGCAGTTACTCGACTAAGGTGGGACGTCGCAGCTCCTACGAGCAGTACTTC.

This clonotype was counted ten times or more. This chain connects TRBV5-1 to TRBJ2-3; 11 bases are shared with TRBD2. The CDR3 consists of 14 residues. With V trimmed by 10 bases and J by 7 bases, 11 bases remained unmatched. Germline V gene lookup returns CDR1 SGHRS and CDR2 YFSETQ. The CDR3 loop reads CADSPTSGSYTQYF. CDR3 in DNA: TGCGCCGACAGTCCCACTAGCGGGAGTTATACGCAGTATTTT. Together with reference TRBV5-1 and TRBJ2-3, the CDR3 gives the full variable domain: KAGVTQTPRYLIKTRGQQVTLSCSPISGHRSVSWYQQTPGQGLQFLFEYFSETQRNKGNFPGRFSGRQFSNSRSEMNVSTLELGDSALYLCADSPTSGSYTQYFGPGTRLTVL.

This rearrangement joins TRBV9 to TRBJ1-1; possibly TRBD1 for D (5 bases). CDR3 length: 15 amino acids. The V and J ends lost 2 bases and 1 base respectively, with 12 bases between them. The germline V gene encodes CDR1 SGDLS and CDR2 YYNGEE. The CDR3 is CASSVRTGGNTEAFF. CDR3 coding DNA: TGTGCCAGCAGCGTGAGAACAGGAGGGAACACTGAAGCTTTCTTT. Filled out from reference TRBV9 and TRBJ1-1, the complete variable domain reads DSGVTQTPKHLITATGQRVTLRCSPRSGDLSVYWYQQSLDQGLQFLIQYYNGEERAKGNILERFSAQQFPDLHSELNLSSLELGDSALYFCASSVRTGGNTEAFFGQGTRLTVV.

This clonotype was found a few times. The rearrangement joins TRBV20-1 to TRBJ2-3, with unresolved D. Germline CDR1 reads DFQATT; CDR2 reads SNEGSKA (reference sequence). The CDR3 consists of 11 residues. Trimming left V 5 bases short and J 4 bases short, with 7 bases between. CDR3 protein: CSAVGADTQYF. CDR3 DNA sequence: TGCAGTGCTGTTGGAGCAGATACGCAGTATTTT.

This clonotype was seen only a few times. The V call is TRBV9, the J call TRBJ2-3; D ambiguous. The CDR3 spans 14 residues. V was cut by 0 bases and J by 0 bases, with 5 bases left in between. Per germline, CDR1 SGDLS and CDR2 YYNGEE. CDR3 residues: CASSVAISTDTQYF. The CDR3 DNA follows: TGTGCCAGCAGCGTAGCTATAAGCACAGATACGCAGTATTTT.

This chain's CDR3 is CSARPTGAGSPLHF. CDR3 in DNA: TGCAGTGCTAGACCAACAGGGGCAGGATCACCCCTCCACTTT. The chain has TRBV20-1 and TRBJ1-6; 7 bases align to TRBD1. Losses at the gene ends were 2 bases for V and 10 bases for J; bases not matched to a gene: 8. From germline, CDR1 is DFQATT and CDR2 SNEGSKA (reference sequence). CDR3 length: 14 residues.

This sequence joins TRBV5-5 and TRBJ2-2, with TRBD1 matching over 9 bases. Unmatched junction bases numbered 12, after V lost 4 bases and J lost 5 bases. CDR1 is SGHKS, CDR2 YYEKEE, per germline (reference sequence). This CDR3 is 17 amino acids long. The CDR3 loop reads CASSVDRGWVSTGELFF. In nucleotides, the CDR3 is TGTGCCAGCAGCGTCGACAGGGGGTGGGTTTCAACCGGGGAGCTGTTTTTT.

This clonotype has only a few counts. As DNA, the CDR3 is TGTGCCAGCATTCCTCTGAGGATCCGGGAGGCAGATACGCAGTATTTT. This translates into CASIPLRIREADTQYF. The chain links TRBV5-8 to TRBJ2-3; 7 bases are a match to TRBD2. Unmatched junction bases numbered 14, after V lost 6 bases and J lost 4 bases. The length of the CDR3 is 16 residues. Germline CDR1 and CDR2: SGHTS and YDEGEE.

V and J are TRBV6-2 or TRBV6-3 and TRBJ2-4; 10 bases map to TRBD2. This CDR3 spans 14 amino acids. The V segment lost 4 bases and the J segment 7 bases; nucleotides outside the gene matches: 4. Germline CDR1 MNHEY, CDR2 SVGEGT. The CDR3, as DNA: TGTGCCAGCAGTTTCAGCGGGAGGGATAACATTCAGTACTTC. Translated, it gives CASSFSGRDNIQYF.